The TCR beta chain described here comes from a study of CD8 T cells in Susac syndrome. Study in general: The Susac syndrome patients were therapy-naive, on corticosteroids, or on intravenous immunoglobulin alone at blood draw.

RNA, at about 0.45 to 1 ug, was reverse transcribed with random hexamers. TCRdb passed the immunoSEQ multiplex PCR reads through MiXCR, listing each CDR3 protein once. The data show 100,000 to 150,000 distinct CDR3 sequences, 90% to 95% seen once. V shed 8 bases and J shed 0 bases, with 10 bases lying between them. Germline values: CDR1 MNHEY, CDR2 SVGEGT. This CDR3 has 14 amino acids. This clonotype was picked up one time. The rearrangement joins TRBV6-2 or TRBV6-3 to TRBJ2-2; no reliable D call. Sequencing was performed on CD8+ T cells from PBMCs. The TCR originated in a human donor with Susac syndrome. The CDR3 region is CASSGVPNTGELFF. DNA of the CDR3: TGTGCCAGCTCGGGCGTACCGAACACCGGGGAGCTGTTTTTT.